This T cell receptor (beta chain) was sequenced for a study of blood T cell repertoires in COVID-19. Study as a whole: PBMCs, B-cell-depleted T cells, or T cells provided the cDNA or gDNA that made up the material.

Germline assignment: CDR1 MNHEY and CDR2 SVGAGI. Trimming at V came to 7 bases and at J to 5 bases, leaving 4 bases not matched to a gene. The CDR3 contains 12 residues. The protocol was immunoSEQ multiplex PCR, while the TCRdb copy is restricted to in-frame clones and leaves out a portion. In the table there are tens of thousands of clones, 79% of which are singletons. The genes are TRBV6-5 and TRBJ1-1; 7 bases agree with TRBD1. Sequencing was performed on peripheral blood. This receptor was obtained from a human donor in a cohort sampled during active COVID-19. DNA of the CDR3: TGTGCCAGCAAACAGACAGGGACTGAAGCTTTCTTT. It yields the protein CASKQTGTEAFF.